This T cell receptor (beta chain) was sequenced in a study of Ad26.COV2.S vaccination and SARS-CoV-2 variants. Study-wide results and caveats: The TCR breadth and depth analyses may have understated or missed part of the total T cell responses. Measurement of non-spike TCR breadth gave similar results in vaccine and placebo recipients. Compared with placebo recipients, vaccine recipients had higher spike-specific TCR breadth. Reported findings describe substantial breadth in spike-specific CD8+ and CD4+ T cell responses following vaccination.

As concerns this clone: Its specificity is not known.

Libraries were prepared by immunoSEQ multiplex PCR; TCRdb keeps only in-frame clonotypes and omits some of them. In the table there are about 180,000 clones, around nine tenths of which are singletons. This sample comprised peripheral blood, obtained after recovery from COVID-19. The clonotype comes from a human donor who had recovered from COVID-19.

In nucleotides, the CDR3 is TGTGCCAGCAGTTACTCGGGACAGGGGAGAAACACCATATATTTT. Translated, it gives CASSYSGQGRNTIYF. The V gene is TRBV6-6, the J gene TRBJ1-3, with 10 bases fitting TRBD1. The trim removed 0 bases at V and 5 bases at J, leaving 1 base unmatched. Germline V lookup: CDR1 MNHNY, CDR2 SVGAGI (reference sequence). The CDR3 consists of 15 residues.